This TCR beta chain was captured by sequencing in a study of blood T cell repertoires in COVID-19. Whole-study context: COVID-19 samples, acute and convalescent, were from the United States, Italy and Spain. Sources were T cells, B-cell-depleted T cells, or PBMCs; the material itself was cDNA or gDNA.

Methods used by the authors: The authors estimated nucleated cell counts from reference gene primer amplification. Method: immunoSEQ multiplex PCR; TCRdb's copy keeps in-frame clones and lacks some. The V and J calls and clone size are taken from that table; D and trimming were inferred from the DNA. The table lists some 100,000 clones, approximately 90% of them singletons, with roughly 0.97% in the top ten. The CDR3 contains 15 residues. Germline CDR1 reads SGHNT; CDR2 reads YYREEE (reference sequence). J lost 6 bases, V lost 1 base, and 3 bases had no gene match. The rearrangement joins TRBV5-4 to TRBJ2-2; the match to TRBD1 covers 10 bases. The sequenced sample consisted of peripheral blood. This sequence originates from a man aged 60 to 75 with acute or convalescent COVID-19. CDR3 sequence reads: CASSLRQGAAGELFF. In DNA form, the CDR3 reads TGTGCCAGCAGCTTGAGACAGGGGGCAGCCGGGGAGCTGTTTTTT.